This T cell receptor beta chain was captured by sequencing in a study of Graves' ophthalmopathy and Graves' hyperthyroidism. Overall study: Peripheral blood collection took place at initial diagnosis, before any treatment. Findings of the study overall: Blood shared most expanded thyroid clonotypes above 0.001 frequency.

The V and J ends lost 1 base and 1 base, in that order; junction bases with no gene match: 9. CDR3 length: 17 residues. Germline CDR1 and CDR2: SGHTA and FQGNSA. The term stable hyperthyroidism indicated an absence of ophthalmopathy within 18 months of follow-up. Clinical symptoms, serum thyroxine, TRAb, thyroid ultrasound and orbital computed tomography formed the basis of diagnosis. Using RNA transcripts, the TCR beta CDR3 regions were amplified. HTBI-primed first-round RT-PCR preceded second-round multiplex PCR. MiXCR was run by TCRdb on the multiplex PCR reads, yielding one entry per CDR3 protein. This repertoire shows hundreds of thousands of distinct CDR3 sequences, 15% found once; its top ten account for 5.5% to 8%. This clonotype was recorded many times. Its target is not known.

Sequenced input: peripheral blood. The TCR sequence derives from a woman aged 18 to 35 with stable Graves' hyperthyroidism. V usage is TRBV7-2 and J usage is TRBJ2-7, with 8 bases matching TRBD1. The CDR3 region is CASSLGRFGQGSYEQYF. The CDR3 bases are TGTGCCAGCAGCTTAGGTAGATTCGGACAGGGATCCTACGAGCAGTACTTC. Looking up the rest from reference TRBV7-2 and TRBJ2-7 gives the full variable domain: GAGVSQSPSNKVTEKGKDVELRCDPISGHTALYWYRQSLGQGLEFLIYFQGNSAPDKSGLPSDRFSAERTGGSVSTLTIQRTQQEDSAVYLCASSLGRFGQGSYEQYFGPGTRLTVT.